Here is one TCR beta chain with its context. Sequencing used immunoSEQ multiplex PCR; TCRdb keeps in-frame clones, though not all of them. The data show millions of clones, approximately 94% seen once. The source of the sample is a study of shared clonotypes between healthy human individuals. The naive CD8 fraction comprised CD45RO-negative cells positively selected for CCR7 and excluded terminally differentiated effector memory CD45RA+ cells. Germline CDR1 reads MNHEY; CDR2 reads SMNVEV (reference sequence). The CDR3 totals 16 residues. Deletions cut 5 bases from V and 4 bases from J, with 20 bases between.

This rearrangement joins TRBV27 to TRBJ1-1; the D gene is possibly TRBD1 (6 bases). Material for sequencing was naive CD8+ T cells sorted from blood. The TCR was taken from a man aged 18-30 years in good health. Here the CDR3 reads CASSPVGPSGATEAFF. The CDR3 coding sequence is TGTGCCAGCAGTCCCGTTGGTCCCTCGGGGGCCACTGAAGCTTTCTTT.